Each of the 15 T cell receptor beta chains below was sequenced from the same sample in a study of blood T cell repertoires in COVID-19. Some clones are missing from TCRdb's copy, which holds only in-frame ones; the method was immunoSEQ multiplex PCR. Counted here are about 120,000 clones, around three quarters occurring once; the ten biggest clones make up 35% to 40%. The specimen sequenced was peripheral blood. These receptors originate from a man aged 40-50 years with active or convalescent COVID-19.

CDR3 DNA sequence: TGTGCCAGCAGCTTCCCCGGGGGGGGGCGCAATGAGCAGTTCTTC. This translates into CASSFPGGGRNEQFF. This sequence joins TRBV13 and TRBJ2-1, with 8 bases lining up with TRBD2. The length of the CDR3 is 15 residues. CDR1 is PRHDT, CDR2 FYEKMQ, per germline (reference sequence). V shed 3 bases and J 6 bases; nucleotides not matched to a gene: 7. The full variable domain, rest sourced from reference TRBV13 and TRBJ2-1, is AAGVIQSPRHLIKEKRETATLKCYPIPRHDTVYWYQQGPGQDPQFLISFYEKMQSDKGSIPDRFSAQQFSDYHSELNMSSLELGDSALYFCASSFPGGGRNEQFFGPGTRLTVL.

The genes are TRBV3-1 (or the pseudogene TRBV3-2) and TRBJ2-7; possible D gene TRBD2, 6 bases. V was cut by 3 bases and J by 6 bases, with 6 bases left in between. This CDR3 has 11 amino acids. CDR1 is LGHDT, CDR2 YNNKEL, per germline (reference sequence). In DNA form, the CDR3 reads TGTGCCAGCAGCCAGACTAGCGAGCAGTACTTC. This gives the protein CASSQTSEQYF.

The CDR3, as DNA: TGTGCCAGCAGGTCCGGACAGGACGGAAATGAAAAACTGTTTTTT. This codes for CASRSGQDGNEKLFF. The V gene is TRBV7-6, the J gene TRBJ1-4; 7 bases are a match to TRBD1. The junction had 9 bases not matched to a gene; V was cut back by 6 bases and J by 5 bases. Germline values: CDR1 SGHVS, CDR2 FNYEAQ. The CDR3 is 15 amino acids.

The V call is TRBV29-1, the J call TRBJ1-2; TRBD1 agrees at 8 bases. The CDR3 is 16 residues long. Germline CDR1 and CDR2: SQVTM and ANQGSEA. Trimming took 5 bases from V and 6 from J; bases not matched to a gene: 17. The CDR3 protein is CSVPLGRGLLADGYTF. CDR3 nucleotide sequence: TGCAGCGTTCCCTTGGGCAGGGGGCTGCTAGCGGATGGCTACACCTTC.

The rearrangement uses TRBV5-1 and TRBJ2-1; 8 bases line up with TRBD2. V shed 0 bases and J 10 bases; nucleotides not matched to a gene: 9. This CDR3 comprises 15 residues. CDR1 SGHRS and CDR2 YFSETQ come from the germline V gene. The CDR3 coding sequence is TGCGCCAGCAGCTTGGCCGTTGCGGGAGGCGGCGAGCAGTTCTTC. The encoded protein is CASSLAVAGGGEQFF.

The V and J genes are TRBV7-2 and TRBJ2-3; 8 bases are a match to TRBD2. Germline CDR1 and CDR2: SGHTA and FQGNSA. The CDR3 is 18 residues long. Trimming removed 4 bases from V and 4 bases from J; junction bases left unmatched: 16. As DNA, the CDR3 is TGTGCCAGCAGCTCGAGGGGTAGCGGGGCGTACCTTTCAGATACGCAGTATTTT. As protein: CASSSRGSGAYLSDTQYF.

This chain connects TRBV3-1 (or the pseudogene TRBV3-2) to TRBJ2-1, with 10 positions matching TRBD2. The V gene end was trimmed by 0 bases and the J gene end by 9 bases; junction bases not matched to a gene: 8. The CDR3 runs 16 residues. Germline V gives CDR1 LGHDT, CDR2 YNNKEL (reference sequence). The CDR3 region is CASSQDLTSGIVEQFF. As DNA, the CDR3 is TGTGCCAGCAGCCAAGATCTAACTAGCGGGATAGTTGAGCAGTTCTTC.

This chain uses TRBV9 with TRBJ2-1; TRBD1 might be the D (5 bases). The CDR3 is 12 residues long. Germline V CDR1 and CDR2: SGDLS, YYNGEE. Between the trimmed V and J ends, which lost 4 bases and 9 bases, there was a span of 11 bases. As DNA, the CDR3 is TGTGCCAGCAGCCCACAGGCTGGTGAGCAGTTCTTC. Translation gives CASSPQAGEQFF.

In DNA, the CDR3 is TGTGCCAGCAGCTTGGCTGGGACAGGGGTAGCCAAAAACATTCAGTACTTC. This codes for CASSLAGTGVAKNIQYF. The chain uses TRBV5-4 and TRBJ2-4; 10 bases match TRBD1. This CDR3 is built from 17 residues. CDR1 SGHNT and CDR2 YYREEE come from the germline V gene (reference sequence). J was trimmed by 0 bases and V by 0 bases; bases with no gene match: 3.

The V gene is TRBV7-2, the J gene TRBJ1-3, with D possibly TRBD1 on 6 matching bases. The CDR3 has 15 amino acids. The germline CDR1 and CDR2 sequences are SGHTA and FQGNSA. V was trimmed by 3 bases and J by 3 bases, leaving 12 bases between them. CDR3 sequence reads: CASSFTDRRGNTIYF. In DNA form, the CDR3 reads TGTGCCAGCAGCTTTACCGACAGGCGTGGAAACACCATATATTTT.

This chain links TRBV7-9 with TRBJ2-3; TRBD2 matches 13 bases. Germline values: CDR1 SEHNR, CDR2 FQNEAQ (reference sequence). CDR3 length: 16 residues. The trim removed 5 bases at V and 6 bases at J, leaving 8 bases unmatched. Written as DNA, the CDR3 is TGTGCCAGCAGCATTCCGGGACTAGCGGGGCACGATACGCAGTATTTT. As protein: CASSIPGLAGHDTQYF.

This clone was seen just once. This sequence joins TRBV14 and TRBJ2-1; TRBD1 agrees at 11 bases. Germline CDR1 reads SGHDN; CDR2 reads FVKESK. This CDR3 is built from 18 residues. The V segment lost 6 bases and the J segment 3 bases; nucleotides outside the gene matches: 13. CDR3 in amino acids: CASSPGTGGLVNYNEQFF. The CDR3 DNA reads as TGTGCCAGCAGTCCCGGGACAGGGGGATTAGTAAACTACAATGAGCAGTTCTTC.

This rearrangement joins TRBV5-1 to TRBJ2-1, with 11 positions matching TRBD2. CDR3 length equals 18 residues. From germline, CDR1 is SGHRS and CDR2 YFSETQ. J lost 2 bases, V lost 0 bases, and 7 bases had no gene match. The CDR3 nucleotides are TGCGCCAGCAGCTTGGCGTCTTCACTAGCGGGAGCCTACAATGAGCAGTTCTTC. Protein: CASSLASSLAGAYNEQFF.

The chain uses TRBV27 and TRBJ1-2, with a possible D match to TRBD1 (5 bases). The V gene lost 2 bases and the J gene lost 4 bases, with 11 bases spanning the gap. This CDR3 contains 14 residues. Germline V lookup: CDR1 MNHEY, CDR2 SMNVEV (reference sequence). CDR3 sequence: CASSLIGDSYGYTF. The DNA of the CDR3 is TGTGCCAGCAGTTTAATAGGGGACTCCTATGGCTACACCTTC.

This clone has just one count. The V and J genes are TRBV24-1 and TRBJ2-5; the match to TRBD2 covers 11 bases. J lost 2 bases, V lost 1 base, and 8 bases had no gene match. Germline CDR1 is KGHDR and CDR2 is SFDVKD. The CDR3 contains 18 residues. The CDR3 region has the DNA TGTGCCACCAGTGATTTAGGGCTAGCGGGAGGATTTCAAGAGACCCAGTACTTC. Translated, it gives CATSDLGLAGGFQETQYF.